Included here is one T cell receptor (beta chain) sequence, with context. The record originates from a study of CD8 T cells in Susac syndrome. A quantity of about 0.45 to 1 ug RNA underwent reverse transcription using random hexamers. TCRdb itself ran the immunoSEQ multiplex PCR reads through MiXCR, one entry per CDR3 protein. The sample has more than 70,000 distinct CDR3 sequences; 75% to 95% are singletons. Germline CDR1 and CDR2: SGHTA and FQGNSA. The V gene end was trimmed by 5 bases and the J gene end by 5 bases; junction bases not matched to a gene: 4. The CDR3 length is 14 residues. The material sequenced was CD8+ T cells from PBMCs. V usage is TRBV7-2 and J usage is TRBJ2-3; TRBD1 matches 10 bases. The receptor's source is a human donor with multiple sclerosis. This CDR3 reads CASSGQGEEDTQYF. DNA for the CDR3: TGTGCCAGCAGCGGACAGGGGGAAGAAGATACGCAGTATTTT. Looking up the rest from reference TRBV7-2 and TRBJ2-3 gives the full variable domain: GAGVSQSPSNKVTEKGKDVELRCDPISGHTALYWYRQSLGQGLEFLIYFQGNSAPDKSGLPSDRFSAERTGGSVSTLTIQRTQQEDSAVYLCASSGQGEEDTQYFGPGTRLTVL.